This entry describes one T cell receptor (beta chain). It lacks a known antigen. No much larger clonotype is one base removed from it; base qualities were not supplied. The data belong to a study of blood T cell repertoires in COVID-19 (TCRdb year 2020). At the level of the whole study: Samples from collaborators originated in the United States, Italy and Spain and spanned both the acute and convalescent phases of COVID-19. The prospective study material was composed of cDNA or gDNA derived from T cells, B-cell-depleted T cells, or PBMCs. Subjects who had been exposed to COVID-19, were actively infected with it, or had recovered from it provided the deeply sampled blood TCRbeta repertoires that made up the dataset. Where available, HLA class I and class II types were taken from metadata supplied by the sample provider and were not determined by assay-based typing. A de-identified subject ID, COVID-19 status, age in years and sex were almost always included in the sample metadata. The repertoires were released in a freely available public database intended as a resource for research on the immune response to SARS-CoV-2. Samples came from the ongoing ImmuneRACE study (first 160 participants) plus 1,254 subjects from 6 global collaborators. General findings and caveats noted by the study authors: The quantity of clinical and demographic metadata differed by source and by participant and was supplied without curation.

In the prospective study, participants were 18 to 89 years old, resided in about 25 geographic areas of the United States, and were enrolled through a virtual design. In the prospective study, cohorts were assigned on the basis of participant-reported clinical history obtained from a screening survey and a study questionnaire. Exposed participants had been in contact, within 2 weeks of entering the study, with a person who had a PCR-confirmed or clinician-diagnosed case of COVID-19. Mobile phlebotomists in the prospective study collected whole blood, serum and a nasopharyngeal or oropharyngeal swab from every participant. Over an approximately 2-month period, participants in the prospective study had the option of providing additional blood draws and questionnaires. Before DNA extraction, prospective study blood samples were shipped either frozen or at room temperature. TCRbeta CDR3 regions were amplified from genomic DNA by means of the immunoSEQ Assay, a bias-controlled multiplex PCR. Processing in the source paper ran as follows. Nucleated cell counts per sample were estimated from amplification of reference gene primers within the assay. Sequence reads were collapsed and filtered to measure the absolute abundance of every unique TCRbeta CDR3 rearrangement. For each sample, productive Simpson clonality was calculated by taking the square root of Simpson's diversity index across productive rearrangements. TCRdb provides this immuneACCESS table in a form limited to in-frame rearrangements. Some clones are lacking; in checked studies, under half of them reflect an unresolved V gene, and why the rest are absent is not known. D and trimming were read from the DNA, whereas the V and J calls and clone size are those reported in that table. This sample comprises roughly 230,000 clones, roughly 81% of them detected only once. Of the sample, roughly 6.7% falls within the top ten clones.

The cysteine opens and the phenylalanine closes a CDR3 of 11 amino acids. Only the CDR3 DNA is retained, 33 bases long and in frame from the first base. For CDR1 and CDR2, the germline V gene lists SGHVS and FNYEAQ. Between the V and J ends, shortened by 4 bases and 8 bases respectively, the junction contains 8 bases. This chain is built from TRBV7-6 and TRBJ1-1; no D gene call is confident. Sequenced material: PBMCs or T cells enriched from blood (not recorded which). The receptor was isolated from a woman in her fifties or sixties who had been exposed to COVID-19. The DNA sequence reads TGTGCCAGCAGCTCCTCCAGGGAAGCTTTCTTT. Its product reads: CASSSSREAFF.